This T cell receptor (beta chain) was identified during a study of shared clonotypes between healthy human individuals (dated by TCRdb to 2020 to 2021). Study-wide context: The cohort comprised a couple of women and a few men aged 18 to 49 years. For each donor, three plates each were used for CD4 naive and CD4 memory, two plates were used for CD8 naive, and one plate was used for CD8 memory. The study deeply sequenced blood TCR repertoires of several healthy adults to estimate repertoire size and the extent of clonotype sharing between individuals. Libraries were prepared and TCR repertoires were sequenced by different laboratories using diverse techniques, in order to increase sequencing depth and limit assay-specific biases. Leukapheresis yielded between about 0.85 and 9 billion PBMCs per donor.

Here is what the overall study found, with its caveats: The small number of donors limited the genetic and exposure-history diversity represented. Estimated clonotype richness was generally larger for naive than for memory subsets. Pairwise subsampling led to the expectation that sequencing depth would affect the degree of clonotype sharing among donors. Only blood was sampled, and tissue TCR repertoires likely differ from those in blood. When a few donors were compared, the shared fraction of clonotypes was around 4.6% for naive CD4, approximately 3.5% for naive CD8, 2.3% for memory CD4, and around 0.4% for memory CD8. Compared with non-shared clonotypes, the clonotypes found in all four sorted-subset donors had higher generation probabilities. Incomplete sequencing was indicated by rarefaction of sorted-subset datasets, despite the large sequencing depth.

The donors were healthy, HIV-negative adults who had no recently reported acute infections or vaccinations. Only Caucasian adults living in Nashville, Tennessee, USA were represented among the donors. CD4+ T cells were enriched through magnetic negative selection, after which naive cells were positively selected on CD45RA and the remaining negative fraction served as the memory subset. After blood collection by leukapheresis, PBMCs were isolated using Ficoll-Histopaque density gradient centrifugation and then cryopreserved in the vapor phase of liquid nitrogen. Analytical flow cytometry was used to check the purity and quantity of each magnetically sorted T cell population. Genomic DNA was isolated from every sorted fraction and measured by UV absorbance on a Nanodrop 2000c. With respect to this clone: The antigen it binds to is not known. No base quality values were provided; no much bigger clone lies one nucleotide off.

Counted from cysteine to phenylalanine, this CDR3 has 13 amino acids. Only CDR3 DNA is held: 39 bases, read in frame from base 1. V gives up 3 bases and J gives up 9 bases, and the segment between their germline ends measures 13 bases. As encoded in the germline V gene, CDR1 is SGDLS while CDR2 is YYNGEE. Using the deep immunoSEQ assay, TCR CDR3 regions were amplified from genomic DNA by multiplex PCR. Extracted genomic DNA from each cell subset was spread evenly across all wells of several immunoSEQ 96-well plates, with each plate serving as a replicate. For sorted subsets, each replicate PCR was loaded with about 200 ng genomic DNA, equivalent to 30,000 or so T cell genomes. Purified libraries were quantified with a Qubit 3.0 fluorometer, sized on a Bioanalyzer 2100, and re-quantified with the KAPA Library Quantification kit. Every immunoSEQ 96-well plate was sequenced on a separate single-read 150-cycle Illumina NextSeq 550 flow cell. For the original study's pipeline: The immunoSEQ output contained only junctional sequences without quality scores, so filtering could not match that applied to full-length reads. To assign V/J genes and CDR3, sequences were annotated using PyIR, a Python wrapper for IgBLAST v1.9, with IMGT germline references. Reads were filtered out if the reads had weak V/J assignments (E-value above 1e-6), no CDR3, stop codons, out-of-frame junctions, or ambiguous translated residues. V3J clonotypes were defined as sequences sharing an identical inferred V gene, J gene, and CDR3 amino acid sequence. Percentage overlap between repertoires was computed as shared unique clonotypes divided by the size of the smaller repertoire. RTK rarefaction, the Chao1 estimator, and Recon v2.1 estimates of unobserved clonotypes were used to assess repertoire richness. For all TCRbeta clonotypes obtained by the gDNA method from a few donors, generation probabilities were computed with OLGA. TCRdb carries this immuneACCESS record with in-frame sequences only. Its versions omit some clonotypes, under half of them owing to an unresolved V gene in the studies checked, with the rest unexplained. D and trimming come from the DNA, and the V and J calls and clone size come from that table. This sample gives approximately 1,500,000 clones in total; roughly 96% of them show up just once. The ten largest clones take up approximately 1% of the sample.

This chain joins TRBV9 to TRBJ2-1; a tentative D match to TRBD2 spans 5 bases. The clonotype was recovered from a man younger than 40 in good health. Specimen: naive CD4+ T cells sorted from blood. The intended sense of this specimen's cell subset or site label: CD45RA+ positively selected. The DNA is as follows: TGTGCCAGCAGCGCCACAGAGGGTACTGAGCAGTTCTTC. This translates into CASSATEGTEQFF.